This paragraph reports one T cell receptor (beta chain). Its antigen is as yet unknown. The data derive from a study of cytomegalovirus exposure and HLA in healthy donors. The PCR contained 60 Vbeta and 13 Jbeta primers. Generated by immunoSEQ multiplex PCR, the TCRdb table keeps only in-frame clones and is missing some. The sample consists of 150,000 or so clones, approximately 80% of them appearing once. Per germline, CDR1 SEHNR and CDR2 FQNEAQ (reference sequence). Trimming shortened V by 4 bases and J by 8 bases, and 6 bases separated the two germline ends. CDR3 length equals 11 residues. Broader study findings: A later analysis found most CMV-associated TCR beta chains apparently HLA-restricted. As a later analysis revealed, the rate of TCR association differed by HLA locus, with DRB1 most and HLA-C fewest.

V is TRBV7-9 and J is TRBJ2-4; D is unresolved. This TCR came from a man aged 25-45 years in good health and CMV-seropositive. The sample consisted of PBMCs. The CDR3 loop reads CASSSRDIQYF. The CDR3 DNA follows: TGTGCCAGCAGCTCCCGCGACATTCAGTACTTC.